Detailed here is one T cell receptor beta chain. Its target is unknown. Through a sample-barcoded 5' primer and a J-beta primer mix, a second PCR was run for about 7 to 12 cycles. TCRdb called the 5' RACE reads again in MiXCR, with one record for every CDR3 protein. The repertoire includes around 520,000 distinct CDR3 sequences, about 26% of them detected once, and roughly 3.5% sits in the top ten. Germline V gene lookup returns CDR1 MNHEY and CDR2 SVGAGI. The CDR3 extends over 16 amino acids. Trimming removed 5 bases from V and 2 bases from J; junction bases left unmatched: 5. The data derive from a study of blood T cells in healthy people across ages. General study points: More naive CD4+ cells and higher diversity were found in long-lived than in aged donors.

In addition, the sample was reused for a study of T cells of mothers and their children. Turning to that study: cDNA synthesis used all extracted RNA, approximately 1.6 ug per 15 ul. An overlap that was slightly higher, though non-significant, was seen in related mother-child pairs versus unrelated pairs.

Sequenced material: blood. The clonotype comes from a boy between 2 and 10 years old in good health. The V gene is TRBV6-5, the J gene TRBJ2-7; 14 nucleotides agree with TRBD2. CDR3 sequence reads: CASSHRGLAGAYEQYF. CDR3 DNA: TGTGCCAGCAGTCACCGGGGACTAGCGGGGGCCTACGAGCAGTACTTC.